This entry features one TCR beta chain sequence. Antigen unknown. This specimen comes from a study of T cells in localized non-small cell lung cancer. The protocol was immunoSEQ multiplex PCR, while the TCRdb copy is restricted to in-frame clones and leaves out a portion. The sample gives 11,000 to 15,000 clones, roughly four fifths of which show up once; roughly 4% is in the top ten. Germline values: CDR1 MNHEY, CDR2 SMNVEV (reference sequence). The CDR3 sequence is 15 residues long. V was clipped by 2 bases and J by 3 bases; unmatched bases: 5. Broader study findings: There was an association of higher blood T cell density with longer overall survival.

This clonotype originated in a female donor over 55 with stage I squamous cell lung carcinoma. This material consisted of peripheral blood, taken before any cancer treatment. The rearrangement links TRBV27 to TRBJ1-2, with 8 bases fitting TRBD1. Written as DNA, the CDR3 is TGTGCCAGCAGTTTACTGGGACAGGAGTACTATGGCTACACCTTC. As protein: CASSLLGQEYYGYTF.